These 6 T cell receptor beta chains were sequenced from one sample in a study of T cells in Graves' hyperthyroidism and ophthalmopathy. The source material, RNA transcripts, was used to amplify TCR beta CDR3 regions. In the first-round RT-PCR of the TCR CDR3, the HTBI primer set was used. A single record per CDR3 protein comes from TCRdb applying MiXCR to the multiplex PCR reads. The repertoire holds 750,000 to 950,000 distinct CDR3 sequences, with 38% as singletons. The material sequenced was blood. These TCRs come from a man between 18 and 35 years old with Graves' hyperthyroidism.

To note about this clonotype: A junction boundary mismatches the germline segment, possibly from a read error. The chain recombines TRBV2 with TRBJ1-1, with TRBD1 identical over 9 bases. The CDR3 loop spans 13 amino acids. The germline CDR1 and CDR2 sequences are SNHLY and FYNNEI. The DNA for the CDR3 is TGTACCAGCGGAAGACAGGGGGGTACTGAAGCTTTCTTT. It yields the protein CTSGRQGGTEAFF.

The rearrangement uses TRBV7-9 and TRBJ1-6; maybe TRBD1 (5 bases). Germline V gives CDR1 SEHNR, CDR2 FQNEAQ (reference sequence). Trimming stripped 6 bases from V and 7 bases from J, with 10 bases between. The CDR3 length is 13 residues. CDR3 DNA sequence: TGTGCCAGCAGTGACAGCCGCAATTCACCCCTCCACTTT. Translated, it gives CASSDSRNSPLHF.

This clonotype was counted many times. The chain has TRBV5-1 and TRBJ1-1; D unresolved. The CDR3 extends over 15 amino acids. The V gene's germline CDR1 is SGHRS and CDR2 YFSETQ. The V and J ends lost 3 bases and 0 bases respectively, with 12 bases between them. The CDR3: CASSSVLGMNTEAFF. CDR3 DNA: TGCGCCAGCAGCTCGGTTCTGGGGATGAACACTGAAGCTTTCTTT.

V usage is TRBV5-5 and J usage is TRBJ2-7; D could derive from TRBD1 or TRBD2 (5 bases each). CDR1 is SGHKS and CDR2 is YYEKEE in the germline V gene (reference sequence). Trimming stripped 3 bases from V and 3 bases from J, with 16 bases between. The CDR3 is made up of 15 amino acids. CDR3 nucleotides: TGTGCCAGCAGCTGGGCGAGGGGCGGTGACTACGAGCAGTACTTC. Amino acid sequence: CASSWARGGDYEQYF.

Remarks on this clonotype: One end of the junction is discordant with germline, which a read error may explain. The chain has TRBV10-3 and TRBJ1-1, with D unclear. Germline V gene sequence: CDR1 ENHRY, CDR2 SYGVKD. This CDR3 region has 15 residues. DNA of the CDR3: TGTGCCAGCAGTGACCACAGAGGGTCGAACACTGAAGCTTTCTTT. It is translated as CASSDHRGSNTEAFF.

V is TRBV2 and J is TRBJ1-6; the D gene is possibly TRBD1 (5 bases). V was cut by 6 bases and J by 13 bases, with 19 bases left in between. Germline values: CDR1 SNHLY, CDR2 FYNNEI. The CDR3 length is 14 residues. The CDR3 nucleotides are TGTGCCAGCAGCCAAAAGGTCAGGGACCAGCCCCTCCACTTT. Translation gives CASSQKVRDQPLHF.